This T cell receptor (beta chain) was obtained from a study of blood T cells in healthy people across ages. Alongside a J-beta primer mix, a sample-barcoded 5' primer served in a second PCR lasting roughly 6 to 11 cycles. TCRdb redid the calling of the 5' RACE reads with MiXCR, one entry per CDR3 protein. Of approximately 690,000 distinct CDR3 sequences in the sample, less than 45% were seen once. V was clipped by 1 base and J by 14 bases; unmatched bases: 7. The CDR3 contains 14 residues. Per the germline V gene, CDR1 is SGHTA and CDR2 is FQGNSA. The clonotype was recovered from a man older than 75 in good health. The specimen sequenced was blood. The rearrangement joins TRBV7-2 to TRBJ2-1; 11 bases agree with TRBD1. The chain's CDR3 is CASSLEGTGGSEFF. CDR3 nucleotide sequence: TGTGCCAGCAGCTTAGAAGGGACAGGGGGTTCGGAGTTCTTC.